The T cell receptor (beta chain) under discussion was sequenced for a study of shared clonotypes between healthy human individuals. For the study at large: For every donor, three CD4 naive, three CD4 memory, two CD8 naive and one CD8 memory plates were used. Study results and limitations: On the whole, naive subsets had larger estimated richness than memory subsets had. Though the depth was large, rarefaction showed that sorted-subset sequencing was incomplete.

CDR1 and CDR2 from the germline V gene are SGHTA and FQGNSA. This CDR3 spans 13 amino acids. Trimming left V 5 bases short and J 3 bases short, with 10 bases between. Method: immunoSEQ multiplex PCR; TCRdb's copy keeps in-frame clones and lacks some. This sample yields 150,000 to 200,000 clones, of which approximately 92% are seen a single time; more than 0.065% belongs to the top ten. About this clone: Its matching antigen is unknown.

The chain employs TRBV7-2 and TRBJ1-2, with TRBD1 as a possible D gene (6 bases). What was sequenced was naive CD4+ T cells sorted from blood. Subset in this sample: CD45RA+ positively selected. The receptor's source is a woman aged 30 to 39 in good health. The CDR3 sequence is CASSPSGDYGYTF. The CDR3 nucleotides read TGTGCCAGCAGCCCCTCAGGGGACTATGGCTACACCTTC.